This T cell receptor beta chain was obtained from a study of T cell responses to AZD1222 COVID-19 vaccine (dated by TCRdb to the early 2020s). Context from the whole study: TCR sequencing covered 230 to 250 trial participants: 200 to 220 given two doses of AZD1222 and about 26 given two doses of MenACWY control vaccine. Trial participants were enrolled by age into subgroups of 18-55, 56-69 and 70-plus years, and roughly 150, 30 and 60 TCR-sequenced participants, respectively, were included in these subgroups.

Its CDR3 holds 15 amino acids, cysteine through phenylalanine. Just the 45-base CDR3 DNA is kept, in frame starting at base 1. Trimming removed 2 bases from V and 2 bases from J; the gene matches leave 4 bases unexplained. The germline V gene (reference sequence) sets CDR1 to MNHEY and CDR2 to SMNVEV. The research as a whole found: Only 5 to 7 AZD1222 recipients were SARS-CoV-2 seropositive at baseline, limiting conclusions about previously exposed vaccinees. Reportedly, close to half of the unique spike-specific TCRs recognized epitopes lying outside the regions that are mutated in the B.1.351 and B.1.1.7 variants. Spike-specific TCR breadth and depth rose significantly after two AZD1222 doses compared with day 0 and with MenACWY recipients. Most participants were white British and females outnumbered males, and the authors suggested that clonal diversity may have been underestimated. CD4 TCRs associated with the vaccine covered the entire spike protein, and the dominant responses were in regions 160-218 and 743-854. In the small 56-69-year group, the increase in depth fell short of significance, most likely because of low power. Because no day 14 peak-response samples were available, the repertoires could be characterized only after the peak T cell response.

Sample time point, as interpreted from the label and publication: about 28 days (+/-7) after the second vaccine dose. AZD1222 recipients given second doses at about 4 weeks or at about 12 weeks were pooled, since spike-specific TCR depth and breadth were not found to differ between the two schedules. Samples from vaccinated people were obtained from the UK trials COV001 and COV002, which included a single-blind randomized controlled phase 2/3 trial of AZD1222 (ChAdOx1 nCoV-19) in healthy adults. For TCRbeta chain sequencing, PBMC samples were collected from trial participants at day 0 and at day 28 after the second dose. This clone has just one count. The antigen this receptor binds is unknown. Base-call qualities are not available, and no considerably larger clone is one nucleotide away. The CDR3 regions of human TCRbeta chains were subjected to immunosequencing. The paper's data handling went like this. Repertoire TCRs were matched against a reference library of SARS-CoV-2-specific TCRs generated with the MIRA antigen-specificity platform. Breadth was defined as the fraction of unique TCRs that were SARS-CoV-2-associated. Depth was defined as the fraction of total T cells that were SARS-CoV-2-associated. Each spike-specific TCR was assigned to its reactive spike region and to a CD4 or CD8 class using the MIRA data. Log10-transformed breadth and depth values were compared by one-way ANOVA with Sidak's multiple comparisons tests. Drawn from immuneACCESS, this table holds only the in-frame rearrangements with V and J called that TCRdb kept. Clones are partly lost; checked studies trace under half to an unresolved V gene and leave the rest unexplained. V, J and clone size were drawn from that table, and D and trimming were deduced from the DNA. The table for this sample lists some 150,000 clones; about nine tenths of them were counted only once. Around 3.5% of the sample rests with the top ten.

The sequence was obtained from an adult who received the AZD1222 COVID-19 vaccine. Recombination connected TRBV27 to TRBJ2-7; 9 of the junction bases match TRBD1. This sample comprised peripheral blood, obtained 28 days after the second AZD1222 dose. Read as DNA, the sequence is TGTGCCAGCAGTTTAAGAGGGACAGGGCCCTACGAGCAGTACTTC. This sequence encodes CASSLRGTGPYEQYF.